What follows is one TCR beta chain and its context. Its antigen remains unidentified. Every bit of the isolated RNA underwent reverse transcription, so sequencing read expressed TCRB transcripts. The protocol was immunoSEQ multiplex PCR, while the TCRdb copy is restricted to in-frame clones and leaves out a portion. The sample consists of hundreds of thousands of clones, 30% of them appearing once. The data stem from a study of beta chain features in type 1 diabetes. Across the whole study: Summed over all samples, the examined sorted cells came to roughly 110 million. Study results and limitations: Among patients, naive, central memory and Treg TCRB repertoires appeared more similar than among healthy donors. A definitive answer on HLA type influencing TCRB rearrangement was not reached here.

There are 13 residues in the CDR3. CDR1 MNHEY and CDR2 SMNVEV come from the germline V gene (reference sequence). The ends lost 5 bases at V and 6 bases at J; junction bases unmatched: 6. The sequencing input was naive CD4+ T cells from blood. This chain links TRBV27 with TRBJ2-7, with 8 nucleotides matching TRBD1. The TCR was taken from a man between 18 and 29 years old in good health. The CDR3 coding sequence is TGTGCCAGCAGTCTACGGACAGGGCTCGAGCAGTACTTC. This translates into CASSLRTGLEQYF.